This T cell receptor (beta chain) emerged from a study of blood T cell repertoires in COVID-19. On the study more broadly: Sites in the United States, Italy and Spain provided acute and convalescent COVID-19 samples. Nucleic acid was either cDNA or gDNA, and it came from T cells, B-cell-depleted T cells, or PBMCs.

In the original workflow: The authors estimated nucleated cell counts from reference gene primer amplification. Generated by immunoSEQ multiplex PCR, the TCRdb table keeps only in-frame clones and is missing some. V and J calls and clone size follow that table, whereas D and trimming were derived from the DNA. This repertoire shows approximately 71,000 clones, about 86% found once; its top ten account for around 4%. The germline gives CDR1 SGDLS, CDR2 YYNGEE. V was shortened by 7 bases and J by 1 base, with 20 bases between the two germline ends. CDR3 size: 16 residues. The sequence came from a man in his fifties or sixties with acute or convalescent COVID-19. This chain connects TRBV9 to TRBJ1-2; TRBD1 is a possible D gene (6 bases). The sequenced material came from peripheral blood. This CDR3 reads CASGDNQKRFNYGYTF. The CDR3 coding sequence is TGTGCCAGCGGGGACAATCAGAAGCGTTTTAACTATGGCTACACCTTC.